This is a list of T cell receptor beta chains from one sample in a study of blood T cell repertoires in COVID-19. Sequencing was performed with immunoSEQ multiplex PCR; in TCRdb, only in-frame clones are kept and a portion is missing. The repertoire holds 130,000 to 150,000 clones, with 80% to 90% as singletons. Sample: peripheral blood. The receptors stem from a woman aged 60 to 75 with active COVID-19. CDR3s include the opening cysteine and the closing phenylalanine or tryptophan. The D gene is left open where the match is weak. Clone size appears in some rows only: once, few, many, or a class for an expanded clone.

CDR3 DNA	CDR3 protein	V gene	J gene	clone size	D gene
TGTGCCAGCAGTTTCCACCCCCTAAGAACAGCAACTCCCTATGGCTACACCTTC	CASSFHPLRTATPYGYTF	TRBV27	TRBJ1-2	.	.
TGTGCCAGCTCCCGGACAGCCCAAGAGACCCAGTACTTC	CASSRTAQETQYF	TRBV28	TRBJ2-5	.	.
TGTGCCAGCAGCAAACTAGCGGGACTCTCCGATACGCAGTATTTT	CASSKLAGLSDTQYF	TRBV7-9	TRBJ2-3	.	TRBD2
TGTGCCAGTACCTGGGGGCAGGTACGGGAGACCCAGTACTTC	CASTWGQVRETQYF	TRBV5-8	TRBJ2-5	.	.
TGCAGCGGATCCCCCAGGGGGAGCGTCAATGAGCAGTTCTTC	CSGSPRGSVNEQFF	TRBV29-1	TRBJ2-1	.	TRBD1
TGCGCCAGCAGCTTGGTTGGACTCCACAATGAGCAGTTCTTC	CASSLVGLHNEQFF	TRBV5-1	TRBJ2-1	.	.
TGTGCCAGCAGTTTATATAGGGAGGGCAATCAGCCCCAGCATTTT	CASSLYREGNQPQHF	TRBV27	TRBJ1-5	.	.
TGTGCCAGCAGTTGGACTTACAGGGGTTGGGCCAAAAACATTCAGTACTTC	CASSWTYRGWAKNIQYF	TRBV27	TRBJ2-4	.	TRBD1
TGTGCCAGCAGCTTAGTGGCTAGCGGGAGTAGTGAGCAGTTCTTC	CASSLVASGSSEQFF	TRBV7-2	TRBJ2-1	.	TRBD2
TGTGCCACCAGTGTAGAGACAGGGGGCCAGACCCAGTACTTC	CATSVETGGQTQYF	TRBV24-1	TRBJ2-5	.	TRBD1
TGCGCCAGCAGCGTGACAGGGGGAGCCCCAGATACGCAGTATTTT	CASSVTGGAPDTQYF	TRBV5-1	TRBJ2-3	.	TRBD1
TGTGCCAGCAGTTACTCGCGGGGGCGGGATGGCTACACCTTC	CASSYSRGRDGYTF	TRBV6-5	TRBJ1-2	.	.
TGTGCCAGCTCACCCCAGACAGAGTACAATGAGCAGTTCTTC	CASSPQTEYNEQFF	TRBV18	TRBJ2-1	.	.
TGTGCCAGCAGCTCTAGATCCACCGAGTACAATGAGCAGTTCTTC	CASSSRSTEYNEQFF	TRBV11-3	TRBJ2-1	.	.
TGTGCCAGTAGTTCAGTAGGGGACAGAGCCTACGAGCAGTACTTC	CASSSVGDRAYEQYF	TRBV19	TRBJ2-7	.	TRBD1
TGTGCCATCAGTGAGTACTTGGGACAGGGCAGCAATGAGCAGTTCTTC	CAISEYLGQGSNEQFF	TRBV10-3	TRBJ2-1	.	TRBD1
TGTGCCAGCAGCTTAGGGCATAGCCTTAGCAATGAGCAGTTCTTC	CASSLGHSLSNEQFF	TRBV7-9	TRBJ2-1	.	.
TGTGCCAGCAGTTTAGCATCAAATCAGCCCCAGCATTTT	CASSLASNQPQHF	TRBV12-3/TRBV12-4	TRBJ1-5	.	.
TGTGCCAGCAGTTTGCTGCAGGGGGCGGAAGAGACCCAGTACTTC	CASSLLQGAEETQYF	TRBV27	TRBJ2-5	.	TRBD1
TGTGCCAGCAGCTGGTCCTACGTTGTCGGGGAGCTGTTTTTT	CASSWSYVVGELFF	TRBV11-2	TRBJ2-2	.	.
TGTGCCAGCAGCTTGGATTCAGCGGGAGGGCCCCACTACAATGAGCAGTTCTTC	CASSLDSAGGPHYNEQFF	TRBV13	TRBJ2-1	.	TRBD2
TGTGCCAGCAGCCTACAGGGGAGCTCCTACAATGAGCAGTTCTTC	CASSLQGSSYNEQFF	TRBV7-2	TRBJ2-1	.	TRBD1
TGTGCCAGCAGCTTTGGGGGGGTCAGCAATCAGCCCCAGCATTTT	CASSFGGVSNQPQHF	TRBV13	TRBJ1-5	many	.
TGTGCCAGCAGCTTCGGGGGGACAGGGGGTACAGATACGCAGTATTTT	CASSFGGTGGTDTQYF	TRBV5-5	TRBJ2-3	once	TRBD1
TGTGCCAGCAGCCAAGGTCTAGCGGGATGGGATGGGGATAATGAGCAGTTCTTC	CASSQGLAGWDGDNEQFF	TRBV3-1/TRBV3-2	TRBJ2-1	.	TRBD2
TGTGCCAGCAGTAGTCCGGGGAGAGGGGAGACCCAGTACTTC	CASSSPGRGETQYF	TRBV11-3	TRBJ2-5	.	.
TGCGCCAGCAGCCAAGTCGGGGTCGTGAACACTGAAGCTTTCTTT	CASSQVGVVNTEAFF	TRBV4-1	TRBJ1-1	once	.
TGTGCCAGCAGCCTCCGACTAGCGGGAGTCTACAATGAGCAGTTCTTC	CASSLRLAGVYNEQFF	TRBV11-2	TRBJ2-1	.	TRBD2
TGTGCCACCCGTAACAGGGCAATCGGAGGCACCGGGGAGCTGTTTTTT	CATRNRAIGGTGELFF	TRBV19	TRBJ2-2	once	.
TGTGCCAGCAGTTCCCCGGGACAGGGGATGGCGAACACTGAAGCTTTCTTT	CASSSPGQGMANTEAFF	TRBV28	TRBJ1-1	.	TRBD1
TGTGCCAGCAGCTTCGCGGGAGGGGGCACAGATACGCAGTATTTT	CASSFAGGGTDTQYF	TRBV5-4	TRBJ2-3	.	TRBD2
TGTGCCAGCAGCTTAGGCCCGGGGTCCTACAATGAGCAGTTCTTC	CASSLGPGSYNEQFF	TRBV7-6	TRBJ2-1	once	.
TGCAGCGTCGGACCTCTAGCGCGACAGTACAATGAGCAGTTCTTC	CSVGPLARQYNEQFF	TRBV29-1	TRBJ2-1	.	.
TGTGCCAGCAGTTTGACGGGGCGGGAGGTGGGCAATGAGCAGTTCTTC	CASSLTGREVGNEQFF	TRBV27	TRBJ2-1	.	TRBD2
TGCGCCAGCAGCCGAGGACTAGCGGGATCCTTAAGCTCCTACAATGAGCAGTTCTTC	CASSRGLAGSLSSYNEQFF	TRBV4-3	TRBJ2-1	.	TRBD2
TGTGCCAGCAGGTCAGGACAGCACACAGATACGCAGTATTTT	CASRSGQHTDTQYF	TRBV27	TRBJ2-3	.	.
TGTGCCAGCAGTTACCCCAGCCTAGGCACAGATACGCAGTATTTT	CASSYPSLGTDTQYF	TRBV28	TRBJ2-3	.	.
TGCGCCAGCAGCTTGGCCTGGTTCGGGCTAGCGATCGACGAGCAGTACTTC	CASSLAWFGLAIDEQYF	TRBV5-1	TRBJ2-7	.	.
TGCGCCAGCAGTGAGTCGAAGGGACAGGGGACCTACGAGCAGTACTTC	CASSESKGQGTYEQYF	TRBV10-1	TRBJ2-7	.	TRBD1
TGTGCCAGCAAAGGGTCCAGAGGGCAGGAAGGTGGAGAGACCCAGTACTTC	CASKGSRGQEGGETQYF	TRBV21-1	TRBJ2-5	.	.
TGTGCCAGCAGTCTAAGCGGGAGGAGGAGAATATGGCAGTACTTC	CASSLSGRRRIWQYF	TRBV28	TRBJ2-7	.	TRBD2
TGTGCCAGTAGTATTAGGGGAAATGAGCAGTTCTTC	CASSIRGNEQFF	TRBV19	TRBJ2-1	.	.
TGTGCCAGCAGCTTAAGACCCGGGGCTGGAAACACCATATATTTT	CASSLRPGAGNTIYF	TRBV11-3	TRBJ1-3	.	.
TGCGCCAGCAGCCACCAAAAGGGGGCCGTGGTGACAGATACGCAGTATTTT	CASSHQKGAVVTDTQYF	TRBV4-1	TRBJ2-3	once	TRBD1
TGTGCCAGTAACCCGCGGGAGAACACCGGGGAGCTGTTTTTT	CASNPRENTGELFF	TRBV19	TRBJ2-2	once	.
TGTGCCAGCAGGGCTCTTCCTAGCGGGAGAGGAATAATGAGGCAGTTCTTC	CASRALPSGRGIMRQFF	TRBV27	TRBJ2-1	.	TRBD2
TGTGCCAGCAGCTACAGGGACATATTGAAGCCCCAGCATTTT	CASSYRDILKPQHF	TRBV6-6	TRBJ1-5	.	.
TGTGCCAGCTGCTCCCAAGGAGGGAACATCTATGGCTACACCTTC	CASCSQGGNIYGYTF	TRBV28	TRBJ1-2	.	.